This T cell receptor beta chain is from a study of CD8 T cells in Susac syndrome. With random hexamers, roughly 0.5 to 1 ug RNA was reverse transcribed. TCRdb itself ran the immunoSEQ multiplex PCR reads through MiXCR, one entry per CDR3 protein. The sample includes 250,000 to 300,000 distinct CDR3 sequences, roughly 85% of them seen just once. V lost 5 bases to trimming and J lost 5 bases; unmatched junction nucleotides: 11. The CDR3 length is 18 residues. Germline CDR1 is MNHEY and CDR2 is SMNVEV (reference sequence). The receptor comes from a human donor with multiple sclerosis. The chain combines TRBV27 with TRBJ2-5, with TRBD2 identical over 16 bases. The sequencing sample was made of CD8+ T cells from PBMCs. DNA for the CDR3: TGTGCCAGCAGTACCGCGGGACTAGCGGGAGGGCCGGGCGAGACCCAGTACTTC. It yields the protein CASSTAGLAGGPGETQYF.